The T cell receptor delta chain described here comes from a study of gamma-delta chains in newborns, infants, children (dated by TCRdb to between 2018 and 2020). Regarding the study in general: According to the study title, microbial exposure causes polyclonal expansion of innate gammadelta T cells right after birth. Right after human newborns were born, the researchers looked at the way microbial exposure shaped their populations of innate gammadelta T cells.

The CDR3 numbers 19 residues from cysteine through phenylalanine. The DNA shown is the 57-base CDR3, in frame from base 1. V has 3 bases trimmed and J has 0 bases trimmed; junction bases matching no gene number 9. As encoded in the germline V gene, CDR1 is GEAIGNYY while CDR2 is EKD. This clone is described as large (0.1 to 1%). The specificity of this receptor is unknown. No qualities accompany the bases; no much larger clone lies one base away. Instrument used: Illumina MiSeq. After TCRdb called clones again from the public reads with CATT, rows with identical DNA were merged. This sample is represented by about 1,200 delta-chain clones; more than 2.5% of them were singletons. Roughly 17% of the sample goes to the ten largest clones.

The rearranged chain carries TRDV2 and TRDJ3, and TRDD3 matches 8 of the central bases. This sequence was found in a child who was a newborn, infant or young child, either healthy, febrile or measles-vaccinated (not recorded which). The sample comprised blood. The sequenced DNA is TGTGCCTGTGACCCTGTACTGGGGGGCTTCTCCTGGGACACCCGACAGATGTTTTTC. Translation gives CACDPVLGGFSWDTRQMFF.